This T cell receptor beta chain appears in the sequencing data of a study of blood T cell repertoires in COVID-19. Study-level background: COVID-19 samples, acute and convalescent, were from the United States, Italy and Spain. T cells, B-cell-depleted T cells, or PBMCs provided the cDNA or gDNA that served as material.

The length of the CDR3 is 15 residues. The germline V gene has CDR1 MNHEY and CDR2 SMNVEV (reference sequence). V was shortened by 3 bases and J by 0 bases, with 8 bases between the two germline ends. Profiled with immunoSEQ multiplex PCR; TCRdb holds only in-frame clones, not every one. The data contain fewer than 150,000 clones, more than 70% of them singletons. The source of this sequence is a human donor in a cohort sampled during active COVID-19. The source material was peripheral blood. J is TRBJ1-4 and V is TRBV27, with D tentatively TRBD1 (5 bases). The CDR3 DNA sequence: TGTGCCAGCAGTTTGGCGACAGCAACTAATGAAAAACTGTTTTTT. Translated: CASSLATATNEKLFF.